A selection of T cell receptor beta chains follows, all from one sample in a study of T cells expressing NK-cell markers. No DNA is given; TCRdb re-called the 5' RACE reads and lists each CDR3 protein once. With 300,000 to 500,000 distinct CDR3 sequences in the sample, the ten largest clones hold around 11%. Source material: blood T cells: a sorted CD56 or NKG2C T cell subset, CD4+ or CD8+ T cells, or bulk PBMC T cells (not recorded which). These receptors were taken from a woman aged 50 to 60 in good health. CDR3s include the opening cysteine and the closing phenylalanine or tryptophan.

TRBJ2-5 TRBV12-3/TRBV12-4 CASSGTAQETQYF
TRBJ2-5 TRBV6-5 CASSQRNQETQYF
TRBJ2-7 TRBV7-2 CASSPAEKLQYF
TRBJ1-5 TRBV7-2 CASSLGLRNQPQHF
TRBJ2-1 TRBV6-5 CASSYLGTIGEQFF
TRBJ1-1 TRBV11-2 CASSFGATLEGTEAFF
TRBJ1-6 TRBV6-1 CASSASTGSHSPLHF
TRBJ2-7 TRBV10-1 CASSESRQVKQYF
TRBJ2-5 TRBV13 CASSLSGLAGVQETQYF
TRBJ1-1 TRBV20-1 CSARDYAALGDHTEAFF
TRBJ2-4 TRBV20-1 CSARDPSGGSKNIQYF
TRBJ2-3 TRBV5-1 CASPGQASDTQYF
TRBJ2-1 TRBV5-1 CASSLVRPQDEQFF
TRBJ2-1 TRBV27 CASSLGAGQGVYEQFF
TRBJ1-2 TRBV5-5 CASSTQDVENGGYTF
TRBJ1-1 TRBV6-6 CASSYPRQDGAFF
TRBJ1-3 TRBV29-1 CSVAPGVSSGNTIYF
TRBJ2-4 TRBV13 CASSLTTGRKNIQYF
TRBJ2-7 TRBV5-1 CASSASPGPGEQYF
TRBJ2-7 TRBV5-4 CASSGGGSGRGEQYF
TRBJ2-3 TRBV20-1 CSAMREWDADTQYF
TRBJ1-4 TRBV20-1 CSARDRQGAEKLFF
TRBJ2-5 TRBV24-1 CATSAGTGYYF
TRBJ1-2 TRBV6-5 CASISSGRSFYGYTF
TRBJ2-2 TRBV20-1 CSARGREGWTGELFF
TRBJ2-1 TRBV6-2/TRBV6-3 CASSYSVTQDGTSGRKEQFF
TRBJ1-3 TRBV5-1 CASSRTGGADTIYF
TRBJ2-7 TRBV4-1 CASSQEREGPYEQYF
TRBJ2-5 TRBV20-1 CSANYQRQETQYF